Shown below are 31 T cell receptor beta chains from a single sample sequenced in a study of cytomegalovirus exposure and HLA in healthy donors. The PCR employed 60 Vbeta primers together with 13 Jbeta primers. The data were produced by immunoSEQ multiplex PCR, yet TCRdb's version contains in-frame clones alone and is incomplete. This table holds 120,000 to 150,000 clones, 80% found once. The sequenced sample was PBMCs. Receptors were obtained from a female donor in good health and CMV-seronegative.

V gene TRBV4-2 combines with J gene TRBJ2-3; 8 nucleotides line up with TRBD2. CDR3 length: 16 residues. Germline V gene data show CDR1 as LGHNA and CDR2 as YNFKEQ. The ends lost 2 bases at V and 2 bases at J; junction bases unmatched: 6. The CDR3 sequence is CASSQLIAGLTDTQYF. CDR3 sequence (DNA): TGTGCCAGCAGCCAACTTATAGCGGGACTCACAGATACGCAGTATTTT.

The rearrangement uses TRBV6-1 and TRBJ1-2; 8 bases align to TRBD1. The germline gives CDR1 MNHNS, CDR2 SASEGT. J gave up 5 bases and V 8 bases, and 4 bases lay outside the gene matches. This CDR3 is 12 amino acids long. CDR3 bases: TGTGCCAGCCAGGACAGGGCATATGGCTACACCTTC. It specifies CASQDRAYGYTF.

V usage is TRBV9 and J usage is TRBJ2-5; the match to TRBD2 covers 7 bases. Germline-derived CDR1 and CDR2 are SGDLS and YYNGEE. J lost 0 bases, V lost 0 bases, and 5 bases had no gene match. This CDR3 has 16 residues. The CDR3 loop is CASSVVGTNYQETQYF. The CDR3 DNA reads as TGTGCCAGCAGCGTAGTGGGGACTAACTACCAAGAGACCCAGTACTTC.

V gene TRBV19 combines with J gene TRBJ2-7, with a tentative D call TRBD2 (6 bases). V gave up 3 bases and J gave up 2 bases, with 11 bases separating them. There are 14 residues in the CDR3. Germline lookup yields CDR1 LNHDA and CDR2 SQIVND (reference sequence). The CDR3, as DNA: TGTGCCAGTAGTATTGGCGCGGGAACCTACGAGCAGTACTTC. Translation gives CASSIGAGTYEQYF. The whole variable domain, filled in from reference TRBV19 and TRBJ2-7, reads DGGITQSPKYLFRKEGQNVTLSCEQNLNHDAMYWYRQDPGQGLRLIYYSQIVNDFQKGDIAEGYSVSREKKESFPLTVTSAQKNPTAFYLCASSIGAGTYEQYFGPGTRLTVT.

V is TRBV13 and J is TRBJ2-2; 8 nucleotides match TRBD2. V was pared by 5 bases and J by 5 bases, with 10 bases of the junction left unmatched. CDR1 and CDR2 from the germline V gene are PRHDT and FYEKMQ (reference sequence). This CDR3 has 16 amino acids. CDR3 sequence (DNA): TGTGCCAGCAGCCCGATTAGCGGGACGTCTACCGGGGAGCTGTTTTTT. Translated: CASSPISGTSTGELFF.

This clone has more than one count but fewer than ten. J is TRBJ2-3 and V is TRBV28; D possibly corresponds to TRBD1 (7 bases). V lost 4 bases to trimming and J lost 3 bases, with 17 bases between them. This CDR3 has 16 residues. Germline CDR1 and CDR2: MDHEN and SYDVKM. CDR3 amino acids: CASSSPQGGFTDTQYF. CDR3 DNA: TGTGCCAGCAGTTCCCCTCAGGGGGGCTTTACAGATACGCAGTATTTT.

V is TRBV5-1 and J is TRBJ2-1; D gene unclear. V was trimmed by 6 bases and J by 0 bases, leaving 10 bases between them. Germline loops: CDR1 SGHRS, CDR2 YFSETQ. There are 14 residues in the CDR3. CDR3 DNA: TGCGCCAGCACCCTTACGAGCTCCTACAATGAGCAGTTCTTC. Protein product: CASTLTSSYNEQFF.

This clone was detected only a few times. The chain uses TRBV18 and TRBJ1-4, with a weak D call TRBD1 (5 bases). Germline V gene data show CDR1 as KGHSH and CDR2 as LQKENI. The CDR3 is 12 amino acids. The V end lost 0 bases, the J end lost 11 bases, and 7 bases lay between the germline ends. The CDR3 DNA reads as TGTGCCAGCTCACCACCCGGGGGGAAACTGTTTTTT. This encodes CASSPPGGKLFF.

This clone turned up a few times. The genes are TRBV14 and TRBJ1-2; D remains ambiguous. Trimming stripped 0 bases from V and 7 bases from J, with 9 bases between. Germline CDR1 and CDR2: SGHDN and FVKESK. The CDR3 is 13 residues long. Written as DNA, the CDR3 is TGTGCCAGCAGCCAAGATGTTCAGTTTGGCTACACCTTC. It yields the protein CASSQDVQFGYTF.

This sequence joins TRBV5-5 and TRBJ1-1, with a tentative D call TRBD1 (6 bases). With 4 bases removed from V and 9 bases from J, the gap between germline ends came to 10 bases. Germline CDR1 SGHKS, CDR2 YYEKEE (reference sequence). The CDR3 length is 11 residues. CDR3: CASSPRDKAFF. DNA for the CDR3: TGTGCCAGCAGCCCAAGGGACAAAGCTTTCTTT.

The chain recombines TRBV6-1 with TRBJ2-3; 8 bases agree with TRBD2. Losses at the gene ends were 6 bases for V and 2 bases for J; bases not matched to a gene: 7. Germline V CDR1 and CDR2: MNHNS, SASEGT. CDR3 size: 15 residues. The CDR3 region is CASSGGGSFTDTQYF. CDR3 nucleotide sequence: TGTGCCAGCAGCGGCGGGGGGAGCTTCACAGATACGCAGTATTTT.

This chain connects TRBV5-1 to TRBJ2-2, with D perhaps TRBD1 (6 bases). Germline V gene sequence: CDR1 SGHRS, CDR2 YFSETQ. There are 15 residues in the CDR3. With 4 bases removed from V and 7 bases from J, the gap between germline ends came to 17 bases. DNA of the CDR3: TGCGCCAGCAGCCCAAACAGGGCCTTGGGCGGGGAGCTGTTTTTT. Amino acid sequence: CASSPNRALGGELFF.

CDR3 sequence: CSLRGGSTEAFF. The CDR3 region has the DNA TGCAGCCTACGGGGGGGTAGCACTGAAGCTTTCTTT. The J gene is TRBJ1-1, the V gene TRBV29-1, with D perhaps TRBD1 (5 bases). The ends were cut back, 8 bases at V and 4 bases at J, with 14 bases in the middle. The CDR3 runs 12 residues. The germline gives CDR1 SQVTM, CDR2 ANQGSEA.

The CDR3 region has the DNA TGTGCCAGCAGCCCCCGGGACAGGCAGACTAGCGGGAGAAGGGAGACCCAGTACTTC. It codes for CASSPRDRQTSGRRETQYF. The rearrangement uses TRBV7-8 and TRBJ2-5, with TRBD2 matching over 12 bases. CDR1 is SGHVS, CDR2 FQNEAQ, per germline. The CDR3 covers 19 residues. The trim removed 5 bases at V and 5 bases at J, leaving 18 bases unmatched.

The CDR3 loop reads CASSPVAGGVAYEQYF. The CDR3 DNA is TGTGCCAGCAGCCCCGTAGCGGGAGGGGTCGCGTACGAGCAGTACTTC. V gene TRBV7-9 combines with J gene TRBJ2-7, with 11 nucleotides matching TRBD2. Germline-derived CDR1 and CDR2 are SEHNR and FQNEAQ (reference sequence). This CDR3 is 16 amino acids long. J gave up 4 bases and V 5 bases, and 10 bases lay outside the gene matches.

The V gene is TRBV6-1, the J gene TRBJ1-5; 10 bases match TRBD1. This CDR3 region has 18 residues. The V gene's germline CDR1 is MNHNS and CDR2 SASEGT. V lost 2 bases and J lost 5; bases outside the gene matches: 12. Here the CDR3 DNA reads TGTGCCAGCAGTGAAACCTTAGGGACAGGGGCGGGAGATCAGCCCCAGCATTTT. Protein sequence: CASSETLGTGAGDQPQHF.

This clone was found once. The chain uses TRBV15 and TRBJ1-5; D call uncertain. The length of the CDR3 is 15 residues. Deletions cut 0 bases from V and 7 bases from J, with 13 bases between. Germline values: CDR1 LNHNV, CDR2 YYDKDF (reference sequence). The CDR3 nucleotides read TGTGCCACCAGCAGAGATGGGTCGGGTACCCAGCCCCAGCATTTT. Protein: CATSRDGSGTQPQHF.

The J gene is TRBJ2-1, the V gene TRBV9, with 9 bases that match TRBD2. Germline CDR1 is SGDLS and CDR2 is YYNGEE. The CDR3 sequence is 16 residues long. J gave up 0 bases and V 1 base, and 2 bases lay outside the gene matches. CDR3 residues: CASSVLSGSSYNEQFF. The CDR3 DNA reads TGTGCCAGCAGCGTACTTAGCGGGAGCTCCTACAATGAGCAGTTCTTC.

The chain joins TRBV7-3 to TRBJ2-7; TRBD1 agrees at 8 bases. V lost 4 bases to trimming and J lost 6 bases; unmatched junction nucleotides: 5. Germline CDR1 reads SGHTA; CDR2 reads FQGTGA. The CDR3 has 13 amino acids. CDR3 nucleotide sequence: TGTGCCAGCAGCTCCCAGGACAGGGCCGAGCAGTACTTC. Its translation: CASSSQDRAEQYF. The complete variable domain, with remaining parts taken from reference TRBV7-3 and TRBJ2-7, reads GAGVSQTPSNKVTEKGKYVELRCDPISGHTALYWYRQSLGQGPEFLIYFQGTGAADDSGLPNDRFFAVRPEGSVSTLKIQRTERGDSAVYLCASSSQDRAEQYFGPGTRLTVT.

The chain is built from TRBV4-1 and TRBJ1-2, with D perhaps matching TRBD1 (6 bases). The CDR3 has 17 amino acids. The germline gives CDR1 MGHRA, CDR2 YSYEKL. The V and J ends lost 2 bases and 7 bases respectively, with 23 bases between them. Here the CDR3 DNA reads TGCGCCAGCAGCCAAAGGGGTGTGACAGGAGATTCCTCTGGCTACACCTTC. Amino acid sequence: CASSQRGVTGDSSGYTF.

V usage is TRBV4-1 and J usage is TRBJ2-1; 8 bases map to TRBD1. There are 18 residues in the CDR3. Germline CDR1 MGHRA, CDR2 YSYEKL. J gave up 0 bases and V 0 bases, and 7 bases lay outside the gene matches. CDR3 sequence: CASSQDEGQVSSYNEQFF. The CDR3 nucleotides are TGCGCCAGCAGCCAAGATGAGGGACAGGTGAGCTCCTACAATGAGCAGTTCTTC.

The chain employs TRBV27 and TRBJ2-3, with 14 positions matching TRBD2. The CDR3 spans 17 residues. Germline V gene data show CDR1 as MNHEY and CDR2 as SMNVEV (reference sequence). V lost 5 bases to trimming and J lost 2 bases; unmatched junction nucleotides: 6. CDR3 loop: CASSGRLAGGFTDTQYF. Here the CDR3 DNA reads TGTGCCAGCAGTGGTAGACTAGCGGGAGGGTTCACAGATACGCAGTATTTT.

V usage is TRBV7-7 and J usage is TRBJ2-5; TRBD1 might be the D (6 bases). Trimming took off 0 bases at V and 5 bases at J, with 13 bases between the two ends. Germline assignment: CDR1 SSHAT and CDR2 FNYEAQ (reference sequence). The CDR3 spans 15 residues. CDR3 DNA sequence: TGTGCCAGCAGCTTAGCGGGGGCTAGAGTGGAGACCCAGTACTTC. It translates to CASSLAGARVETQYF.

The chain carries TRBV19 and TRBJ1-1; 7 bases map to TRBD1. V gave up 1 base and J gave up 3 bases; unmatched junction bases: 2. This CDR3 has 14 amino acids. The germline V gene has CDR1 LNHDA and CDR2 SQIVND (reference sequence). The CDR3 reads CASSIGQGDTEAFF. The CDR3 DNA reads TGTGCCAGTAGTATAGGACAGGGAGACACTGAAGCTTTCTTT.

The chain's CDR3 is CARSLCDRANEKLFF. DNA for the CDR3: TGTGCCAGAAGCTTATGTGACAGGGCTAATGAAAAACTGTTTTTT. The rearrangement links TRBV5-3 to TRBJ1-4; TRBD1 agrees at 7 bases. TRBV5-3 is an ORF for which the function is uncertain. V dropped 2 bases and J dropped 3; count of bases not matched to a gene: 4. The CDR3 spans 15 residues.

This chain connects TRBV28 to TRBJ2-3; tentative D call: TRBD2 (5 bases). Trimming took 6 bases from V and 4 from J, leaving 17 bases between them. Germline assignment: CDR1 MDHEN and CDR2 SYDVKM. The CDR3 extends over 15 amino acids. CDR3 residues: CASRRPRTAADTQYF. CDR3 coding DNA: TGTGCCAGCAGACGTCCTAGGACTGCCGCAGATACGCAGTATTTT.

As DNA, the CDR3 is TGCGCCAGCAGCTTAATGCTAGCGGGATCAGATACGCAGTATTTT. Translating it yields CASSLMLAGSDTQYF. The chain couples TRBV5-1 to TRBJ2-3; 9 positions match TRBD2. Germline CDR1 reads SGHRS; CDR2 reads YFSETQ. This CDR3 contains 15 residues. V lost 2 bases and J lost 4; bases outside the gene matches: 5.

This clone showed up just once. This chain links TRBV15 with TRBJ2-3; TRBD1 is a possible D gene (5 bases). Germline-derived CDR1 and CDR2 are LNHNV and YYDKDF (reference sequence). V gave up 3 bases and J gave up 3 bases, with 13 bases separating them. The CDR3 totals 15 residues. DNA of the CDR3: TGTGCCACCAGCAGTCTTTACCAGGGAACAGATACGCAGTATTTT. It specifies CATSSLYQGTDTQYF.

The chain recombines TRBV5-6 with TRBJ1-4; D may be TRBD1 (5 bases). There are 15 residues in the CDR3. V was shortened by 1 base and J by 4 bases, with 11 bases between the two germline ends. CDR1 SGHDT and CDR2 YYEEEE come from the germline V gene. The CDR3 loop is CASSLSPTVNEKLFF. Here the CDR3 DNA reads TGTGCCAGCAGCTTGAGTCCGACAGTTAATGAAAAACTGTTTTTT.

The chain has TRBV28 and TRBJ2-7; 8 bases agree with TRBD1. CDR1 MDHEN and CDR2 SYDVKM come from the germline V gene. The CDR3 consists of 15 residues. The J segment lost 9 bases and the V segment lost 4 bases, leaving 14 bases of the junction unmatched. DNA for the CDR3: TGTGCCAGCAGTTCCTCCGGGACAGGCCCGAAAGGGCAGTACTTC. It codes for CASSSSGTGPKGQYF.

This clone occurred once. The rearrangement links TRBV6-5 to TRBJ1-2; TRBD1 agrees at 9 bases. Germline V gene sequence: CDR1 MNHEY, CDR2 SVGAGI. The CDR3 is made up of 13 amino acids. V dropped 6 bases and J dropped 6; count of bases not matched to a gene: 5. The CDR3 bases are TGTGCCAGCAGCCTGACAGGGGGTAATGGCTACACCTTC. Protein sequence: CASSLTGGNGYTF.